One sample yielded the 4 T cell receptor beta chains listed below, sequenced in a study of blood T cell repertoires in COVID-19. Repertoires were generated with immunoSEQ multiplex PCR, while TCRdb's copy carries only in-frame clones and drops some. The table includes some 300,000 clones, 88% detected once. The sample comprised PBMCs or T cells enriched from blood (not recorded which). These receptors came from an older woman in a cohort exposed to, infected with or recovered from COVID-19 (not recorded which).

The count of this clone is one. The chain recombines TRBV14 with TRBJ2-7, with 7 positions matching TRBD2. The CDR3 length is 16 residues. Germline V gives CDR1 SGHDN, CDR2 FVKESK. The V gene end was trimmed by 1 base and the J gene end by 0 bases; junction bases not matched to a gene: 6. DNA of the CDR3: TGTGCCAGCAGCCAAGTAGGAGGGAGGGACTCCTACGAGCAGTACTTC. Its protein product is CASSQVGGRDSYEQYF.

The chain links TRBV6-5 to TRBJ2-7, with 7 nucleotides matching TRBD1. The CDR3 length is 13 residues. Germline V gives CDR1 MNHEY, CDR2 SVGAGI. J gave up 3 bases and V 7 bases, and 6 bases lay outside the gene matches. The CDR3 protein is CASNRQGLYEQYF. The DNA for the CDR3 is TGTGCCAGCAATAGACAGGGTCTCTACGAGCAGTACTTC.

Notes on this clone: Different DNA sequences within this sample yield the same CDR3. The gene calls are TRBV5-1 and TRBJ2-7, with TRBD2 matching 14 bases. CDR3 length: 16 residues. The junction had 1 base not matched to a gene; V was cut back by 0 bases and J by 2 bases. Germline V lookup: CDR1 SGHRS, CDR2 YFSETQ. CDR3 sequence (DNA): TGCGCCAGCAGCTTGGGACTAGCGGGAGGGCCCTACGAGCAGTACTTC. It translates to CASSLGLAGGPYEQYF. The entire variable domain, with the rest obtained from reference TRBV5-1 and TRBJ2-7, is as follows: KAGVTQTPRYLIKTRGQQVTLSCSPISGHRSVSWYQQTPGQGLQFLFEYFSETQRNKGNFPGRFSGRQFSNSRSEMNVSTLELGDSALYLCASSLGLAGGPYEQYFGPGTRLTVT.

In this sample, this clone turned up once. This sequence joins TRBV4-1 and TRBJ1-5; D unresolved. Germline CDR1 and CDR2: MGHRA and YSYEKL. This CDR3 is built from 17 residues. Trimming stripped 3 bases from V and 1 base from J, with 16 bases between. CDR3 in DNA: TGCGCCAGCAGCCACCCCCTAGCAGGCTACAGCAATCAGCCCCAGCATTTT. The encoded protein is CASSHPLAGYSNQPQHF.